This T cell receptor beta chain comes out of a study of control samples from healthy donors and cancer patients. The CDR3 is 17 amino acids. Germline V lookup: CDR1 KGHSH, CDR2 LQKENI. The V segment lost 3 bases and the J segment 2 bases; nucleotides outside the gene matches: 11. Clones were read by immunoSEQ multiplex PCR, and TCRdb kept only the in-frame ones, dropping some. The data show 150,000 to 200,000 clones, about 91% seen once. This chain joins TRBV18 and TRBJ1-1; 8 bases match TRBD1. This sequence was found in a woman aged 30 to 39 in good health. The source material was blood. The CDR3 sequence is CASSPNSGQGINTEAFF. The CDR3 DNA reads TGTGCCAGCTCACCTAATTCCGGACAGGGTATTAACACTGAAGCTTTCTTT.